Following are 20 T cell receptor beta chains from one sample sequenced in a study of CD8 T cells in ankylosing spondylitis. General observations from the study: Characteristic of ankylosing spondylitis blood, it appeared, was a TCR beta motif comprising about eight highly homologous variants.

No cognate antigen is known for these TCRs. TCRdb re-called the 5' RACE reads through MiXCR, storing one row per CDR3 protein. The profile shows 450,000 to 550,000 distinct CDR3 sequences, over 4% of them singletons. Sample: blood, either unsorted or a sorted T cell fraction (not recorded which). These receptor sequences come from a male donor with ankylosing spondylitis.

This clonotype has a count of ten or more. The rearrangement uses TRBV27 and TRBJ2-3; TRBD2 aligns across 14 bases. Trimming removed 5 bases from V and 2 bases from J; junction bases left unmatched: 6. CDR3 length: 17 amino acids. In germline, CDR1 is MNHEY, CDR2 SMNVEV (reference sequence). The CDR3 loop is CASSQRLAGGLTDTQYF. In DNA form, the CDR3 reads TGTGCCAGCAGTCAACGACTAGCGGGGGGGCTCACAGATACGCAGTATTTT.

This clonotype was detected a few times. This chain links TRBV29-1 with TRBJ2-7; D uncertain. V lost 2 bases and J 3 bases, leaving 8 bases between the germline ends. CDR3 length: 12 residues. In germline, CDR1 is SQVTM, CDR2 ANQGSEA. The CDR3 DNA reads as TGCAGCGTTGAACTCCGTGACTACGAGCAGTACTTC. Translated: CSVELRDYEQYF.

This clonotype came up a few times. The genes are TRBV20-1 and TRBJ2-1, with TRBD2 identical over 9 bases. Germline assignment: CDR1 DFQATT and CDR2 SNEGSKA (reference sequence). This CDR3 comprises 17 residues. The J segment lost 0 bases and the V segment lost 0 bases, leaving 6 bases of the junction unmatched. CDR3 nucleotide sequence: TGCAGTGCTAGAGATCCGGCGGGAGGGAGCTCCTACAATGAGCAGTTCTTC. Protein product: CSARDPAGGSSYNEQFF.

This clonotype was counted only a few times. The chain is built from TRBV20-1 and TRBJ2-1; D could derive from TRBD1 or TRBD2 (6 bases each). The V end was cut by 3 bases, the J end by 5 bases, with 17 bases between. The CDR3 consists of 15 residues. Per germline, CDR1 DFQATT and CDR2 SNEGSKA (reference sequence). CDR3 amino acids: CSASLGGQDDNEQFF. CDR3 bases: TGCAGTGCTAGCTTGGGGGGCCAAGATGACAATGAGCAGTTCTTC.

The sample holds many counts of this clonotype. The chain links TRBV12-3 or TRBV12-4 to TRBJ2-4; D gene uncertain. V was shortened by 10 bases and J by 0 bases, with 10 bases between the two germline ends. The CDR3 consists of 13 residues. The CDR3 nucleotides read TGTGCCACCAGGAGAATAGCCAAAAACATTCAGTACTTC. Protein: CATRRIAKNIQYF.

This clonotype was seen at least ten times. V usage is TRBV6-5 and J usage is TRBJ1-2, with D perhaps matching TRBD1 (5 bases). The CDR3 totals 14 residues. Germline V lookup: CDR1 MNHEY, CDR2 SVGAGI. V dropped 6 bases and J dropped 8 bases, with 19 bases sitting between them. For the CDR3, the DNA is TGTGCCAGCAGCTCTCCGGGTAAGGGGCACGGCTACACCTTC. This translates into CASSSPGKGHGYTF.

This clonotype was seen ten or more times. This chain links TRBV29-1 with TRBJ1-1; D is undetermined. The V end was cut by 4 bases, the J end by 6 bases, with 9 bases between. The length of the CDR3 is 11 residues. CDR1 is SQVTM, CDR2 ANQGSEA, per germline. CDR3 protein: CSVVFSAEAFF. CDR3 DNA: TGCAGCGTTGTTTTTAGCGCTGAAGCTTTCTTT. The complete variable domain, with remaining parts taken from reference TRBV29-1 and TRBJ1-1, reads SAVISQKPSRDICQRGTSLTIQCQVDSQVTMMFWYRQQPGQSLTLIATANQGSEATYESGFVIDKFPISRPNLTFSTLTVSNMSPEDSSIYLCSVVFSAEAFFGQGTRLTVV.

This clonotype was found many times. The V gene is TRBV5-6, the J gene TRBJ2-7, with 8 nucleotides matching TRBD1. V was clipped by 3 bases and J by 0 bases; unmatched bases: 5. CDR1 is SGHDT and CDR2 is YYEEEE in the germline V gene. The CDR3 length is 15 residues. CDR3 DNA: TGTGCCAGCAGCTCTCGACAGGGGCTCTCCTACGAGCAGTACTTC. Amino acids: CASSSRQGLSYEQYF. Full variable domain (outside the CDR3, taken from reference TRBV5-6 and TRBJ2-7): DAGVTQSPTHLIKTRGQQVTLRCSPKSGHDTVSWYQQALGQGPQFIFQYYEEEERQRGNFPDRFSGHQFPNYSSELNVNALLLGDSALYLCASSSRQGLSYEQYFGPGTRLTVT.

This clonotype was recorded at least ten times. This chain joins TRBV5-1 and TRBJ2-3, with 8 bases aligning to TRBD2. Germline CDR1 is SGHRS and CDR2 is YFSETQ. Unmatched junction bases numbered 7, after V lost 0 bases and J lost 10 bases. The CDR3 is made up of 14 amino acids. As DNA, the CDR3 is TGCGCCAGCAGCTTGGGCCTCCCGGGGGGGGCGCAGTATTTT. Translated, it gives CASSLGLPGGAQYF.

J is TRBJ2-5 and V is TRBV7-9, with 8 bases identical to TRBD2. Germline values: CDR1 SEHNR, CDR2 FQNEAQ (reference sequence). The V segment lost 6 bases and the J segment 3 bases; nucleotides outside the gene matches: 6. The CDR3 runs 14 residues. This chain's CDR3 is CASRLGTSEETQYF. The CDR3 DNA reads as TGTGCCAGCAGACTCGGGACTAGTGAAGAGACCCAGTACTTC.

In this sample, this clonotype turned up many times. This chain joins TRBV7-9 and TRBJ2-1; a possible D gene is TRBD1 (6 bases). V dropped 1 base and J dropped 8 bases, with 12 bases sitting between them. This CDR3 region has 14 residues. Germline CDR1 SEHNR, CDR2 FQNEAQ (reference sequence). In nucleotides, the CDR3 is TGTGCCAGCAGCTTAGGGACCTACAGGGATGAGCAGTTCTTC. The encoded protein is CASSLGTYRDEQFF. The full variable domain, with the rest looked up from reference TRBV7-9 and TRBJ2-1, is DTGVSQNPRHKITKRGQNVTFRCDPISEHNRLYWYRQTLGQGPEFLTYFQNEAQLEKSRLLSDRFSAERPKGSFSTLEIQRTEQGDSAMYLCASSLGTYRDEQFFGPGTRLTVL.

In its sample, this clonotype was seen many times. The chain is built from TRBV7-8 and TRBJ1-2; weak D call: TRBD1 (6 bases). Germline loops: CDR1 SGHVS, CDR2 FQNEAQ. The CDR3 is made up of 14 amino acids. The V end was cut by 5 bases, the J end by 8 bases, with 18 bases between. The CDR3 DNA sequence: TGTGCCAGCAGCCCCCCAGACAGGCGCCTAGGCTACACCTTC. Protein product: CASSPPDRRLGYTF. Drawing the rest from reference TRBV7-8 and TRBJ1-2, the complete variable domain is GAGVSQSPRYKVAKRGQDVALRCDPISGHVSLFWYQQALGQGPEFLTYFQNEAQLDKSGLPSDRFFAERPEGSVSTLKIQRTQQEDSAVYLCASSPPDRRLGYTFGSGTRLTVV.

This clonotype came up many times. The V call is TRBV20-1, the J call TRBJ2-5; TRBD2 matches at 7 bases. The CDR3 has 12 residues. CDR1 is DFQATT and CDR2 is SNEGSKA in the germline V gene (reference sequence). V lost 6 bases and J lost 2; bases outside the gene matches: 3. The CDR3: CSAGTTQETQYF. CDR3 coding DNA: TGCAGTGCCGGGACTACGCAAGAGACCCAGTACTTC.

There are many counts of this clonotype. The rearrangement joins TRBV12-3 or TRBV12-4 to TRBJ1-5; D unclear. V was shortened by 2 bases and J by 6 bases, with 8 bases between the two germline ends. There are 13 residues in the CDR3. CDR3 amino acids: CASSLMVGQPQHF. The CDR3 DNA reads as TGTGCCAGCAGTTTAATGGTTGGTCAGCCCCAGCATTTT.

This clonotype was picked up many times. This chain uses TRBV7-2 with TRBJ2-7; D gene ambiguous. The germline CDR1 and CDR2 sequences are SGHTA and FQGNSA. The CDR3 spans 14 residues. V lost 2 bases and J 2 bases, leaving 10 bases between the germline ends. The chain's CDR3 is CASSLTPVAYEQYF. CDR3 nucleotides: TGTGCCAGCAGCTTAACCCCGGTCGCCTACGAGCAGTACTTC.

This clonotype was recorded many times. This rearrangement joins TRBV28 to TRBJ2-1; unclear D gene. Germline V gene lookup returns CDR1 MDHEN and CDR2 SYDVKM. Deletions cut 9 bases from V and 8 bases from J, with 11 bases between. The CDR3 is made up of 11 amino acids. The CDR3 region is CASQITDEQFF. CDR3 DNA sequence: TGTGCCAGTCAAATTACGGATGAGCAGTTCTTC.

This clonotype was counted many times. This rearrangement joins TRBV7-2 to TRBJ2-1; D unclear. Trimming pared 6 bases from V and 2 bases from J, leaving 17 bases between. The CDR3 has 16 amino acids. In germline, CDR1 is SGHTA, CDR2 FQGNSA. The CDR3 DNA sequence: TGTGCCAGCAGAACTGTCATGGATCTAACCTACAATGAGCAGTTCTTC. Translated: CASRTVMDLTYNEQFF.

CDR3 region: CASSLDGPGETQYF. The CDR3, as DNA: TGTGCCAGCAGCTTAGACGGACCCGGTGAGACCCAGTACTTC. This chain joins TRBV7-2 and TRBJ2-5; D gene unclear. The CDR3 contains 14 residues. CDR1 is SGHTA, CDR2 FQGNSA, per germline. Trimming removed 1 base at V and 5 bases at J, with 11 bases between.

Many counts were recorded for this clonotype. The chain couples TRBV6-1 to TRBJ1-1, with no clear D. Germline V CDR1 and CDR2: MNHNS, SASEGT. V was trimmed by 5 bases and J by 1 base, leaving 11 bases between them. The CDR3 is 14 residues long. The CDR3 bases are TGTGCCAGCAGTCCGGGCGTCCCGAACACTGAAGCTTTCTTT. This translates into CASSPGVPNTEAFF.

This rearrangement joins TRBV5-6 to TRBJ2-1; tentative D call: TRBD1 (6 bases). This CDR3 has 14 amino acids. Per the germline V gene, CDR1 is SGHDT and CDR2 is YYEEEE. Trimming took off 4 bases at V and 2 bases at J, with 10 bases between the two ends. CDR3 coding DNA: TGTGCCAGCAGCGTGGGACAAGCCTACAATGAGCAGTTCTTC. Translating gives CASSVGQAYNEQFF.